This T cell receptor (beta chain) was identified in a study of monozygotic twins with inflammatory bowel disease. TCRdb derives one entry per CDR3 protein from the 5' RACE reads, leaving out DNA. The sample table sets out around 220,000 distinct CDR3 sequences. The TCR was taken from a human donor with ulcerative colitis or Crohn's disease, or a healthy co-twin of an affected twin (not recorded which). Sample: blood.

Here the CDR3 reads CASAGGRGASDTQYF. The chain uses TRBV5-1 and TRBJ2-3; with no DNA, the TCRdb D assignment of TRBD1 cannot be verified. The CDR3 runs to 15 residues. CDR1 SGHRS and CDR2 YFSETQ come from the germline V gene.